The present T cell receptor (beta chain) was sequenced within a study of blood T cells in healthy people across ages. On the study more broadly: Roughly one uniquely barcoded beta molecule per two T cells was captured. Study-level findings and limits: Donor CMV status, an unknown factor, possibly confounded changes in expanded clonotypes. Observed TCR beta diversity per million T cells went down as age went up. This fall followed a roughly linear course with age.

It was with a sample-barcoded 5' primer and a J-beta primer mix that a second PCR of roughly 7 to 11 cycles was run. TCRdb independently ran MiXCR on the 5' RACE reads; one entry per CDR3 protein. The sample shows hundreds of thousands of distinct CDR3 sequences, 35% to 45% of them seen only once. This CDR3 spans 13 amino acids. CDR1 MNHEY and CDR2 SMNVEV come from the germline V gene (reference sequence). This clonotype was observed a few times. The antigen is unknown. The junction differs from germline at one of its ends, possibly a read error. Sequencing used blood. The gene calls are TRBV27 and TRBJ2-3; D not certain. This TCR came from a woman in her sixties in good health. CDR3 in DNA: TGTGCCAGCAGTCCCAGACCCAGAGATCCGCAGTATTTT. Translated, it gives CASSPRPRDPQYF.